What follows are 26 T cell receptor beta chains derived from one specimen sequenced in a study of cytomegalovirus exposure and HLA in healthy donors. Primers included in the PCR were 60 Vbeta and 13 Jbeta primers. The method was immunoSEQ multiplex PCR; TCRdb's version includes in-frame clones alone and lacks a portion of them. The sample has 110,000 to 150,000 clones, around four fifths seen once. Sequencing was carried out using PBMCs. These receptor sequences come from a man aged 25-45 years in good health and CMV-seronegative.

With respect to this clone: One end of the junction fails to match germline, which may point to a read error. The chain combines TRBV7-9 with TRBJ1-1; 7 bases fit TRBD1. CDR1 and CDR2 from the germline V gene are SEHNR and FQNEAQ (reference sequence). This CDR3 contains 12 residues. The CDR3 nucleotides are TGTTCCAGCAGCTTAGGAGGGGGCCAAGCTTTCTTT. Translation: CSSSLGGGQAFF.

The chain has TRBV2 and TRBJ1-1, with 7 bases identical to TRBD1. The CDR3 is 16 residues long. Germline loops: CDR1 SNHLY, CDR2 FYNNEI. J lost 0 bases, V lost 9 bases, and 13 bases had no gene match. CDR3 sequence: CASKGTANSMNTEAFF. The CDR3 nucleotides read TGTGCCAGTAAGGGGACAGCTAATTCCATGAACACTGAAGCTTTCTTT.

CDR3 residues: CASSEGTSGNEQFF. For the CDR3, the DNA is TGTGCCAGCAGTGAAGGGACTAGCGGGAATGAGCAGTTCTTC. The chain is built from TRBV6-4 and TRBJ2-1, with TRBD2 identical over 12 bases. V was pared by 3 bases and J by 7 bases, with 1 base of the junction left unmatched. CDR1 is MRHNA and CDR2 is SNTAGT in the germline V gene. The CDR3 totals 14 residues.

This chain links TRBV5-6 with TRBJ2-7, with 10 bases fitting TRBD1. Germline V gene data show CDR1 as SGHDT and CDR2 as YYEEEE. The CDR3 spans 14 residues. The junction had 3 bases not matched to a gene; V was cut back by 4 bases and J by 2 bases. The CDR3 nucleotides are TGTGCCAGCAGCACCGGGACAGGGGCCTACGAGCAGTACTTC. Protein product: CASSTGTGAYEQYF.

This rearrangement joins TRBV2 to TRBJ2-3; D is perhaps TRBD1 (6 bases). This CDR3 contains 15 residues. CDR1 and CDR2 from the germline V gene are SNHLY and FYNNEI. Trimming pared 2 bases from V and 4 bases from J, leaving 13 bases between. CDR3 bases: TGTGCCAGCAGTGAAAGGGACATTCAGGCAGATACGCAGTATTTT. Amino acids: CASSERDIQADTQYF.

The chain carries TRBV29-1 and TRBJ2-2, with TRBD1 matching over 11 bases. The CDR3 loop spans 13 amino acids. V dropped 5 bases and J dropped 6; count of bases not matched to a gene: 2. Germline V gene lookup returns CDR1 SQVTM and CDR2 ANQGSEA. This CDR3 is CSVRGQGAGELFF. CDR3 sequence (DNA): TGCAGCGTTCGGGGACAGGGGGCCGGGGAGCTGTTTTTT.

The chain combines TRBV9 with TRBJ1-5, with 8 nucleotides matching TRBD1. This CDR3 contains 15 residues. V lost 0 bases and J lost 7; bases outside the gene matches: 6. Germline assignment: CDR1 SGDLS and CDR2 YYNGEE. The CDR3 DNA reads TGTGCCAGCAGCGTAGATGGACAGGGCCGACAGCCCCAGCATTTT. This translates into CASSVDGQGRQPQHF.

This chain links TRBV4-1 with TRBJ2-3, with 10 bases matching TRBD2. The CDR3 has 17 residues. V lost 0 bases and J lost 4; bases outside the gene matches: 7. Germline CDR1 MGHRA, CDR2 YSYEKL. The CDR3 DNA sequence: TGCGCCAGCAGCCAAGATCGGAGCGGGAGGGCAGCAGATACGCAGTATTTT. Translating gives CASSQDRSGRAADTQYF.

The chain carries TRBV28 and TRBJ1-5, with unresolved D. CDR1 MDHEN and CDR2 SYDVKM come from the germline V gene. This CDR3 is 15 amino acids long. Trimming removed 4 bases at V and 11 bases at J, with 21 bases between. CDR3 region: CASSSPPWKRWAQHF. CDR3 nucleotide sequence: TGTGCCAGCAGTTCCCCTCCCTGGAAGAGGTGGGCCCAGCATTTT.

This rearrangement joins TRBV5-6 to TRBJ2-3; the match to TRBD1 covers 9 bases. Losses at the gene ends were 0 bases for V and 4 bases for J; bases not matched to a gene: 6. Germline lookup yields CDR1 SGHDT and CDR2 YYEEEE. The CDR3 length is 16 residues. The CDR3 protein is CASSLGLGQGSDTQYF. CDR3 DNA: TGTGCCAGCAGCTTGGGTCTGGGACAGGGTTCAGATACGCAGTATTTT. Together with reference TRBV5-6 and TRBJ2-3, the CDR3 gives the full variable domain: DAGVTQSPTHLIKTRGQQVTLRCSPKSGHDTVSWYQQALGQGPQFIFQYYEEEERQRGNFPDRFSGHQFPNYSSELNVNALLLGDSALYLCASSLGLGQGSDTQYFGPGTRLTVL.

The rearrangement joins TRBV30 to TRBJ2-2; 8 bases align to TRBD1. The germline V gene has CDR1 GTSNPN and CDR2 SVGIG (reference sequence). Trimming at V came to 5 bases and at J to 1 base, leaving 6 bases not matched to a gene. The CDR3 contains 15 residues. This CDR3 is CAWQTGAMNTGELFF. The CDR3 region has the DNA TGTGCCTGGCAGACAGGGGCCATGAACACCGGGGAGCTGTTTTTT. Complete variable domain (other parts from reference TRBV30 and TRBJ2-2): SQTIHQWPATLVQPVGSPLSLECTVEGTSNPNLYWYRQAAGRGLQLLFYSVGIGQISSEVPQNLSASRPQDRQFILSSKKLLLSDSGFYLCAWQTGAMNTGELFFGEGSRLTVL.

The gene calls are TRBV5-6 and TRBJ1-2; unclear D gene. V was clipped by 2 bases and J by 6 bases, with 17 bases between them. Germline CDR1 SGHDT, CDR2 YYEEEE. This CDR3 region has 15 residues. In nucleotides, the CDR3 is TGTGCCAGCAGCTTCCGTTTAGGGAGCGATGATGGCTACACCTTC. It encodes CASSFRLGSDDGYTF.

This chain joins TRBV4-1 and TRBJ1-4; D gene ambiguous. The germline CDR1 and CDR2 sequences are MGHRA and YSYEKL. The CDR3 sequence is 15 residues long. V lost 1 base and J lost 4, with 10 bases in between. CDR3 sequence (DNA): TGCGCCAGCAGCCAAGTGTCAGGCATTAATGAAAAACTGTTTTTT. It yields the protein CASSQVSGINEKLFF.

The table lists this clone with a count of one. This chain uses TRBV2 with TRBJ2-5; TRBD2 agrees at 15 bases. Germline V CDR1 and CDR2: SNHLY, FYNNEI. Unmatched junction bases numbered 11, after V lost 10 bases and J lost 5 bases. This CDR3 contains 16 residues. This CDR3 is CATGTSGGRFGETQYF. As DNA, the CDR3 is TGTGCCACGGGGACTAGCGGGGGGCGGTTCGGGGAGACCCAGTACTTC.

The CDR3 here is CASSVPGNTEAFF. In DNA form, the CDR3 reads TGTGCCAGCAGTGTGCCAGGCAACACTGAAGCTTTCTTT. The chain employs TRBV25-1 and TRBJ1-1; D unresolved. This CDR3 region has 13 residues. The V and J ends lost 4 bases and 2 bases respectively, with 8 bases between them. Germline V CDR1 and CDR2: MGHDK, SYGVNS. Variable domain in full (rest from reference TRBV25-1 and TRBJ1-1): EADIYQTPRYLVIGTGKKITLECSQTMGHDKMYWYQQDPGMELHLIHYSYGVNSTEKGDLSSESTVSRIRTEHFPLTLESARPSHTSQYLCASSVPGNTEAFFGQGTRLTVV.

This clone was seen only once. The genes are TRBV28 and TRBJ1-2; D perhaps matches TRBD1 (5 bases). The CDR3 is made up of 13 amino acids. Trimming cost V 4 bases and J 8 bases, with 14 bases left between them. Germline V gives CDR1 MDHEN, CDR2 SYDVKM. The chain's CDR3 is CASSSPAGQGYTF. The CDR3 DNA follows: TGTGCCAGCAGTTCCCCCGCGGGGCAGGGCTACACCTTC.

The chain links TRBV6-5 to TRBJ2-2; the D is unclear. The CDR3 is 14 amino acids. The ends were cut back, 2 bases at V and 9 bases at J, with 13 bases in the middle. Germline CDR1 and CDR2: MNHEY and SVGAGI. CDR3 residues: CASSYQMGDRELFF. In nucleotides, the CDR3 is TGTGCCAGCAGTTACCAAATGGGCGATCGGGAGCTGTTTTTT.

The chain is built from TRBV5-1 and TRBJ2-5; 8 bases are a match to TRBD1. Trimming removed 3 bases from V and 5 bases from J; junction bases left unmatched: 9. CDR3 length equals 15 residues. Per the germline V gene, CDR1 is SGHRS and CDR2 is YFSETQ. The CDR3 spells CASSSWTGYEETQYF. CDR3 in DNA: TGCGCCAGCAGCTCCTGGACAGGGTACGAGGAGACCCAGTACTTC.

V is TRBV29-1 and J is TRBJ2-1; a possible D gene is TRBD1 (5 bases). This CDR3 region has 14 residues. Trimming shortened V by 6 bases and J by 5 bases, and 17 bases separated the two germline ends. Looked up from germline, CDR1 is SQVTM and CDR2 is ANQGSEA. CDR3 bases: TGCAGCGTCTGGGCTACAGGAAACAACAATGAGCAGTTCTTC. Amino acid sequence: CSVWATGNNNEQFF.

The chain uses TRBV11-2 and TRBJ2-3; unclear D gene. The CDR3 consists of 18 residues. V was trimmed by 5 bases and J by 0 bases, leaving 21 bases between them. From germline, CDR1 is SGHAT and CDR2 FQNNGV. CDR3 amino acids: CASSIPPPLSGSTDTQYF. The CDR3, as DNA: TGTGCCAGCAGCATCCCCCCTCCCCTTTCCGGGAGCACAGATACGCAGTATTTT. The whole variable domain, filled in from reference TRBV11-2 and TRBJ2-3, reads EAGVAQSPRYKIIEKRQSVAFWCNPISGHATLYWYQQILGQGPKLLIQFQNNGVVDDSQLPKDRFSAERLKGVDSTLKIQPAKLEDSAVYLCASSIPPPLSGSTDTQYFGPGTRLTVL.

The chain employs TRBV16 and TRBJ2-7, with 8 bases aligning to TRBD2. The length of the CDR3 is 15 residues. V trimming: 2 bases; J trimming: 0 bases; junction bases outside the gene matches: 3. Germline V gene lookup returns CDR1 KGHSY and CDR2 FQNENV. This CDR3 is CASSQPLADSYEQYF. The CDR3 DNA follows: TGTGCCAGCAGCCAACCACTAGCGGACTCCTACGAGCAGTACTTC.

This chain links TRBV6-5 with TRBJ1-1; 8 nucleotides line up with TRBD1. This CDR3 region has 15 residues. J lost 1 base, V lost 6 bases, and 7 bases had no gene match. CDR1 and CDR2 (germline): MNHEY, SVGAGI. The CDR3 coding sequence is TGTGCCAGCAGGGGGGACAGGAAAAAGAACACTGAAGCTTTCTTT. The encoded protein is CASRGDRKKNTEAFF.

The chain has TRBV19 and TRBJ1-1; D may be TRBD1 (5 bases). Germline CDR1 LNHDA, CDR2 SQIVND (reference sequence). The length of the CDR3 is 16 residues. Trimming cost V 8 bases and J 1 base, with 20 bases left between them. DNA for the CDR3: TGTGCCAGTCGGGGGGTTCGGGAGACTCGGAACACTGAAGCTTTCTTT. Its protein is CASRGVRETRNTEAFF.

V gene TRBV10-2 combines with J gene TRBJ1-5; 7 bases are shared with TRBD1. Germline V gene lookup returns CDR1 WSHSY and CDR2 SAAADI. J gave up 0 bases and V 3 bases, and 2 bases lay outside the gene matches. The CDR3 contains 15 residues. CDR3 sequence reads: CASSDRGISNQPQHF. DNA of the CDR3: TGCGCCAGCAGTGACAGGGGGATTAGCAATCAGCCCCAGCATTTT.

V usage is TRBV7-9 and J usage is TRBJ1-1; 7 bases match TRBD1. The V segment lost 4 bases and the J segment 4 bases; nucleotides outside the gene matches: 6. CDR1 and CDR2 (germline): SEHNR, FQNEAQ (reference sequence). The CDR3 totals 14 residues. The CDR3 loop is CASSSGNRGTEAFF. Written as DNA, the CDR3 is TGTGCCAGCAGCTCCGGGAACAGGGGCACTGAAGCTTTCTTT.

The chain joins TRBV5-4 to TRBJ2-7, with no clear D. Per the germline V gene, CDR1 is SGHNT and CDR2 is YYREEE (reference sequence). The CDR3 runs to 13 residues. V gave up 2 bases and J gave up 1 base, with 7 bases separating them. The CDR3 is CASSFSSSYEQYF. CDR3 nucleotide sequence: TGTGCCAGCAGCTTTTCTAGTTCCTACGAGCAGTACTTC. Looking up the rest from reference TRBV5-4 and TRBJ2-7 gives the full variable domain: ETGVTQSPTHLIKTRGQQVTLRCSSQSGHNTVSWYQQALGQGPQFIFQYYREEENGRGNFPPRFSGLQFPNYSSELNVNALELDDSALYLCASSFSSSYEQYFGPGTRLTVT.